The 29 T cell receptor beta chains below all came from one sample that was sequenced in a study of shared clonotypes between healthy human individuals. Libraries were prepared by immunoSEQ multiplex PCR; TCRdb keeps only in-frame clonotypes and omits some of them. This table has about 1.5 million clones, around 97% appearing once. Sequences were obtained from naive CD4+ T cells sorted from blood. Subset reported: CD45RA+ positively selected. All receptors derive from a man aged 30-40 years in good health.

The J gene is TRBJ1-5, the V gene TRBV5-4, with 9 nucleotides matching TRBD1. V was clipped by 7 bases and J by 4 bases; unmatched bases: 18. Germline values: CDR1 SGHNT, CDR2 YYREEE (reference sequence). CDR3 size: 18 residues. The CDR3: CASFRTGTGRGGNQPQHF. In DNA, the CDR3 is TGTGCCAGCTTCAGGACCGGGACAGGGCGTGGGGGAAATCAGCCCCAGCATTTT.

The CDR3 region is CASSFLAGFTTDTQYF. CDR3 DNA: TGTGCCAGCAGCTTCCTAGCGGGATTTACCACAGATACGCAGTATTTT. This chain uses TRBV5-4 with TRBJ2-3; 9 bases agree with TRBD2. Per germline, CDR1 SGHNT and CDR2 YYREEE (reference sequence). The CDR3 spans 16 residues. The V segment lost 2 bases and the J segment 2 bases; nucleotides outside the gene matches: 6.

The CDR3 spells CASSFPLGRPEAFF. The CDR3 DNA is TGTGCCAGCAGCTTCCCCCTGGGGCGGCCTGAAGCTTTCTTT. The chain uses TRBV7-9 and TRBJ1-1; maybe TRBD1 (5 bases). Per germline, CDR1 SEHNR and CDR2 FQNEAQ (reference sequence). Trimming pared 3 bases from V and 6 bases from J, leaving 14 bases between. CDR3 length: 14 amino acids.

This clone is a singleton in its sample. The rearrangement links TRBV9 to TRBJ2-6; D possibly uses TRBD1 or TRBD2 (6 bases each). CDR3 length: 16 amino acids. The germline V gene has CDR1 SGDLS and CDR2 YYNGEE. The germline V and J ends were trimmed by 2 bases and 4 bases, with 13 bases remaining between them. The CDR3 bases are TGTGCCAGCAGCGTCATCGGGGGCGGCGGGGCCAACGTCCTGACTTTC. Protein: CASSVIGGGGANVLTF.

The chain uses TRBV6-6 and TRBJ2-7, with 10 bases that match TRBD1. The CDR3 has 14 amino acids. V gave up 2 bases and J gave up 5 bases; unmatched junction bases: 3. CDR1 is MNHNY, CDR2 SVGAGI, per germline (reference sequence). The CDR3 reads CASSYRQGANEQYF. The DNA of the CDR3 is TGTGCCAGCAGTTACCGACAGGGGGCGAACGAGCAGTACTTC.

The J gene is TRBJ2-5, the V gene TRBV18; D is tentatively TRBD1 or TRBD2 (5 bases each). Trimming removed 0 bases from V and 4 bases from J, with 12 bases in between. CDR1 is KGHSH, CDR2 LQKENI, per germline. CDR3 length equals 15 residues. The CDR3 nucleotides read TGTGCCAGCTCACCACCGGGACCTCCAACAGAGACCCAGTACTTC. Its translation: CASSPPGPPTETQYF. Complete variable domain (other parts from reference TRBV18 and TRBJ2-5): NAGVMQNPRHLVRRRGQEARLRCSPMKGHSHVYWYRQLPEEGLKFMVYLQKENIIDESGMPKERFSAEFPKEGPSILRIQQVVRGDSAAYFCASSPPGPPTETQYFGPGTRLLVL.

The chain joins TRBV9 to TRBJ2-7; 14 bases are a match to TRBD2. Germline V gene data show CDR1 as SGDLS and CDR2 as YYNGEE. The junction had 3 bases not matched to a gene; V was cut back by 3 bases and J by 4 bases. The length of the CDR3 is 15 residues. CDR3 sequence reads: CASSATSGGDYEQYF. CDR3 in DNA: TGTGCCAGCAGCGCGACTAGCGGGGGGGATTACGAGCAGTACTTC.

The chain couples TRBV9 to TRBJ2-7, with D possibly matching TRBD1 (5 bases). This CDR3 contains 16 residues. Germline CDR1 and CDR2: SGDLS and YYNGEE. V dropped 4 bases and J dropped 3 bases, with 20 bases sitting between them. Here the CDR3 reads CASSPRLGLGVYEQYF. The CDR3 nucleotides are TGTGCCAGCAGCCCCCGGCTTGGGCTAGGGGTCTACGAGCAGTACTTC.

The gene calls are TRBV5-1 and TRBJ2-2; D not resolved. Trimming stripped 1 base from V and 7 bases from J, with 17 bases between. The CDR3 length is 16 residues. Germline CDR1 reads SGHRS; CDR2 reads YFSETQ. CDR3 nucleotides: TGCGCCAGCAGCTTGTCGCGGTCCCCCCTCGGCGGGGAGCTGTTTTTT. This gives the protein CASSLSRSPLGGELFF.

J is TRBJ2-1 and V is TRBV25-1; 10 nucleotides align to TRBD1. V trimming: 1 base; J trimming: 6 bases; junction bases outside the gene matches: 3. CDR1 is MGHDK and CDR2 is SYGVNS in the germline V gene. The length of the CDR3 is 15 residues. CDR3 in DNA: TGTGCCAGCAGTGAATCTAGGACAGGGGGCAATGAGCAGTTCTTC. Its protein product is CASSESRTGGNEQFF.

The genes are TRBV27 and TRBJ2-7; 11 nucleotides line up with TRBD2. The ends lost 5 bases at V and 4 bases at J; junction bases unmatched: 16. The CDR3 is made up of 18 amino acids. Germline V gene data show CDR1 as MNHEY and CDR2 as SMNVEV (reference sequence). The CDR3 region has the DNA TGTGCCAGCAGTCCAATGCAGACTAGCGGGACACTAGTTTACGAGCAGTACTTC. This translates into CASSPMQTSGTLVYEQYF.

The rearrangement joins TRBV7-9 to TRBJ1-1, with D maybe TRBD1 (6 bases). V was trimmed by 4 bases and J by 8 bases, leaving 20 bases between them. This CDR3 comprises 15 residues. The germline CDR1 and CDR2 sequences are SEHNR and FQNEAQ (reference sequence). The CDR3 nucleotides are TGTGCCAGCAGCTCCCGGGACACTCTTAGGACGGAAGCTTTCTTT. This sequence encodes CASSSRDTLRTEAFF.

The chain is built from TRBV27 and TRBJ2-7; D not certain. This CDR3 region has 17 residues. The V gene lost 6 bases and the J gene lost 2 bases, with 23 bases spanning the gap. Germline V lookup: CDR1 MNHEY, CDR2 SMNVEV (reference sequence). The CDR3 region is CASSFAPPSRGAYEQYF. CDR3 nucleotide sequence: TGTGCCAGCAGCTTCGCCCCCCCGTCGAGAGGAGCCTACGAGCAGTACTTC.

The V and J genes are TRBV28 and TRBJ2-3, with a weak D call TRBD1 (6 bases). The V end was cut by 1 base, the J end by 4 bases, with 12 bases between. The CDR3 spans 15 residues. Per the germline V gene, CDR1 is MDHEN and CDR2 is SYDVKM. The CDR3 is CASSLFARGADTQYF. The CDR3 DNA sequence: TGTGCCAGCAGTTTATTCGCCAGGGGCGCAGATACGCAGTATTTT.

This clone was observed once. The genes are TRBV7-2 and TRBJ2-1; no definite D call. Per the germline V gene, CDR1 is SGHTA and CDR2 is FQGNSA. The CDR3 spans 14 residues. V shed 2 bases and J shed 3 bases, with 8 bases lying between them. CDR3 sequence (DNA): TGTGCCAGCAGCTTAAGTAGCTACTACAATGAGCAGTTCTTC. This codes for CASSLSSYYNEQFF.

The chain combines TRBV11-2 with TRBJ1-2; tentatively, D is TRBD1 (6 bases). The CDR3 has 14 residues. The V end lost 1 base, the J end lost 5 bases, and 11 bases lay between the germline ends. The germline gives CDR1 SGHAT, CDR2 FQNNGV. CDR3 region: CASSLVGGAYGYTF. CDR3 nucleotide sequence: TGTGCCAGCAGCTTAGTAGGGGGGGCGTATGGCTACACCTTC.

The chain employs TRBV2 and TRBJ1-2; TRBD1 agrees at 10 bases. V shed 7 bases, J shed 0 bases, and the junction held 17 bases outside the gene matches. Germline V gene sequence: CDR1 SNHLY, CDR2 FYNNEI. The CDR3 covers 19 residues. CDR3 sequence (DNA): TGTGCCAGCAATCCACCGCCGGGACAGGGGCCGAAAGCTAACTATGGCTACACCTTC. Its protein product is CASNPPPGQGPKANYGYTF.

V is TRBV5-4 and J is TRBJ2-1; no firm D call. The germline gives CDR1 SGHNT, CDR2 YYREEE (reference sequence). This CDR3 is 11 amino acids long. V was trimmed by 4 bases and J by 10 bases, leaving 9 bases between them. The DNA of the CDR3 is TGTGCCAGCAGCCTATCTCAGGAGCAGTTCTTC. The encoded protein is CASSLSQEQFF.

V and J are TRBV28 and TRBJ1-2; D unclear. The CDR3 covers 13 residues. V lost 5 bases, J lost 5 bases, and 12 bases lay in between. The germline V gene has CDR1 MDHEN and CDR2 SYDVKM. CDR3 sequence reads: CASSNSQWYGYTF. CDR3 DNA: TGTGCCAGCAGTAACTCACAGTGGTATGGCTACACCTTC.

This clone was counted once. The genes are TRBV4-3 and TRBJ2-3, with 9 bases matching TRBD2. Trimming at V came to 5 bases and at J to 6 bases, leaving 9 bases not matched to a gene. In germline, CDR1 is LGHNA, CDR2 YSLEER. The CDR3 has 15 residues. The CDR3 reads CASSSVAGDGDTQYF. CDR3 nucleotides: TGCGCCAGCAGCTCAGTAGCGGGAGATGGGGATACGCAGTATTTT.

The chain uses TRBV2 and TRBJ2-1; D might be TRBD2 (5 bases). Trimming shortened V by 7 bases and J by 5 bases, and 15 bases separated the two germline ends. CDR1 is SNHLY, CDR2 FYNNEI, per germline. The CDR3 is 14 residues long. The CDR3 reads CASTARDLNNEQFF. CDR3 nucleotides: TGTGCCAGCACCGCTCGGGATCTTAACAATGAGCAGTTCTTC.

The chain joins TRBV6-1 to TRBJ1-5; no clear D gene. Germline values: CDR1 MNHNS, CDR2 SASEGT. This CDR3 comprises 17 residues. V lost 4 bases and J 3 bases, leaving 19 bases between the germline ends. DNA of the CDR3: TGTGCCAGCAGTGTTCCCCCCTTGGACGGAGACAATCAGCCCCAGCATTTT. It codes for CASSVPPLDGDNQPQHF.

Here the CDR3 reads CASSFTRSGELFF. The CDR3 DNA follows: TGTGCCAGCAGCTTTACGAGGTCCGGGGAGCTGTTTTTT. The chain employs TRBV7-2 and TRBJ2-2; D uncertain. Germline CDR1 reads SGHTA; CDR2 reads FQGNSA. V gave up 3 bases and J gave up 6 bases, with 8 bases separating them. CDR3 length: 13 amino acids. Drawing the rest from reference TRBV7-2 and TRBJ2-2, the complete variable domain is GAGVSQSPSNKVTEKGKDVELRCDPISGHTALYWYRQSLGQGLEFLIYFQGNSAPDKSGLPSDRFSAERTGGSVSTLTIQRTQQEDSAVYLCASSFTRSGELFFGEGSRLTVL.

This sequence joins TRBV27 and TRBJ2-1, with 7 bases aligning to TRBD2. The CDR3 length is 15 residues. V was pared by 5 bases and J by 7 bases, with 11 bases of the junction left unmatched. From germline, CDR1 is MNHEY and CDR2 SMNVEV (reference sequence). The CDR3 is CASSLWTSWPNEQFF. Written as DNA, the CDR3 is TGTGCCAGCAGTCTGTGGACTAGTTGGCCGAATGAGCAGTTCTTC.

J is TRBJ2-7 and V is TRBV10-1; D tentatively reads TRBD1 or TRBD2 (5 bases each). Looked up from germline, CDR1 is WNHNN and CDR2 is SYGVQD (reference sequence). This CDR3 is built from 15 residues. V was clipped by 1 base and J by 2 bases, with 12 bases between them. In DNA, the CDR3 is TGCGCCAGCAGTGAGTTGTCGGGGCCTCCCTACGAGCAGTACTTC. This translates into CASSELSGPPYEQYF.

The chain combines TRBV7-2 with TRBJ1-5, with a possible D match to TRBD1 (5 bases). Trimming pared 2 bases from V and 9 bases from J, leaving 11 bases between. Per the germline V gene, CDR1 is SGHTA and CDR2 is FQGNSA. The CDR3 has 13 residues. In nucleotides, the CDR3 is TGTGCCAGCAGCTTAAAGTCGGGGGGGCCCCAGCATTTT. Its protein product is CASSLKSGGPQHF.

The chain links TRBV5-6 to TRBJ2-3; D gene ambiguous. CDR1 is SGHDT and CDR2 is YYEEEE in the germline V gene. The CDR3 loop spans 14 amino acids. V was pared by 1 base and J by 0 bases, with 6 bases between. CDR3 sequence (DNA): TGTGCCAGCAGCTTGCGGCCCAGCACAGATACGCAGTATTTT. Residues: CASSLRPSTDTQYF.

J is TRBJ2-1 and V is TRBV28; D might be TRBD1 or TRBD2, each matching 5 bases. Trimming removed 3 bases at V and 0 bases at J, with 12 bases between. The CDR3 is 16 amino acids. Per the germline V gene, CDR1 is MDHEN and CDR2 is SYDVKM. CDR3 residues: CASSLPGTSSYNEQFF. The CDR3 DNA follows: TGTGCCAGCAGTTTGCCCGGGACCAGCTCCTACAATGAGCAGTTCTTC.

V gene TRBV7-8 combines with J gene TRBJ2-1; 7 bases agree with TRBD2. The CDR3 length is 16 residues. Germline V CDR1 and CDR2: SGHVS, FQNEAQ. Germline trimming cut 5 bases from V and 7 bases from J; bases unmatched to any gene: 14. The CDR3 sequence is CASSLIGTTKRNEQFF. Written as DNA, the CDR3 is TGTGCCAGCAGCCTCATTGGGACTACAAAGAGGAATGAGCAGTTCTTC.